This entry features one T cell receptor (beta chain) sequence. The data were taken from a study of T cell responses to AZD1222 COVID-19 vaccine. The germline gives CDR1 MNHNY, CDR2 SVGAGI (reference sequence). Trimming took 5 bases from V and 8 from J, leaving 10 bases between them. This CDR3 has 12 amino acids. Generated by immunoSEQ multiplex PCR, the TCRdb table keeps only in-frame clones and is missing some. The sample lists about 70,000 clones; roughly 88% were seen once. Sample: peripheral blood, taken on day 0 of MenACWY control vaccination. This sequence was found in an adult in good health. The chain couples TRBV6-6 to TRBJ2-1, with D hard to call. The chain's CDR3 is CASSRPFDEQFF. The CDR3, as DNA: TGTGCCAGCAGTCGTCCTTTCGATGAGCAGTTCTTC.